One T cell receptor (beta chain) is described in this entry. This record comes from a study of blood T cell repertoires in COVID-19. Study-wide background: Sites in the United States, Italy and Spain provided acute and convalescent COVID-19 samples. From T cells, B-cell-depleted T cells, or PBMCs came the material, which was cDNA or gDNA.

Germline V gives CDR1 SGHTS, CDR2 YDEGEE. This CDR3 spans 15 amino acids. Trimming at V came to 5 bases and at J to 4 bases, leaving 3 bases not matched to a gene. Here immunoSEQ multiplex PCR was the method, and the copy in TCRdb shows in-frame clones only, minus some. The sample shows approximately 200,000 clones, around 82% of them seen only once. All enrollees were roughly 18 to 95 years old and from 24 US areas. The study assigned cohorts using participant-reported clinical history. Sequencing was performed on PBMCs or T cells enriched from blood (not recorded which). This TCR derives from a middle-aged man who had recovered from COVID-19. This sequence joins TRBV5-8 and TRBJ2-5, with 15 bases lining up with TRBD2. CDR3 bases: TGTGCCAGCAGTCCGGGACTAGCGGGAGGAGAGACCCAGTACTTC. Translating gives CASSPGLAGGETQYF.